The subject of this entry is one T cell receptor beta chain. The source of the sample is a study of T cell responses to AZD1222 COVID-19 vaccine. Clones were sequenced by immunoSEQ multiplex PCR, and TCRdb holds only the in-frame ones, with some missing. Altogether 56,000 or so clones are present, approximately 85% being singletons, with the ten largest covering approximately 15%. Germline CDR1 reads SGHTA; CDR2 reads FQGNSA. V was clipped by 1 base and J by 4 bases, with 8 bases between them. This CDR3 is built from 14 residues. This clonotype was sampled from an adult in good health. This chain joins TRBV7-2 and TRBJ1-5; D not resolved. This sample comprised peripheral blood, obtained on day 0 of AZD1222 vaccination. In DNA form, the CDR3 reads TGTGCCAGCAGCTTAGTTTCTGGGAATCAGCCCCAGCATTTT. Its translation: CASSLVSGNQPQHF.